The rows below give T cell receptor beta chains drawn from one sample of a study of T cell repertoires in cytomegalovirus infection. TCRdb itself ran the reads through MiXCR, one entry per CDR3 protein. The top ten clones hold around 25% of a sample with 500,000 or so distinct CDR3 sequences, more than 15% of them seen once. The sequencing sample was made of CD8+ T cells from PBMCs. The receptor set was obtained from a human donor in good health (CMV status not recorded). Some clones in this sample may be carry-over from other donors' samples. The CDR3 runs from the conserved cysteine through the conserved F or W. D genes are given only for firm matches. Clone size is stated in some rows and not others, as once, few, many or a class when expanded.

>TRBV28|TRBD1|many|TRBJ2-5
TGTGCCAGCAAAACAGACAGGGGGCACGAGACCCAGTACTTC
CASKTDRGHETQYF
>TRBV20-1|NA|NA|TRBJ2-7
TGCAGTGCTAGAGATCAAAACGGGGCCCCCTACGAGCAGTACTTC
CSARDQNGAPYEQYF
>TRBV27|TRBD1|few|TRBJ1-6
TGTGCCAGCAGTTCGGGACAGGCATATTCACCCCTCCACTTT
CASSSGQAYSPLHF
>TRBV7-8|NA|many|TRBJ1-1
TGTGCCAGCAGCTTATTTGGCCAGGAGCACACTGAAGCTTTCTTT
CASSLFGQEHTEAFF
>TRBV7-8|NA|many|TRBJ1-5
TGTGCCAGCAGCTTAGAAGGCCGCCTAAGCAATCAGCCCCAGCATTTT
CASSLEGRLSNQPQHF
>TRBV10-3|NA|many|TRBJ2-1
TGTGCCATCAGTGCGGAAACCTCTTACAATGAGCAGTTCTTC
CAISAETSYNEQFF
>TRBV7-9|NA|many|TRBJ1-6
TGTGCCAGCAGCTTAGATCGGCGACCCCTCCACTTT
CASSLDRRPLHF
>TRBV20-1|TRBD2|NA|TRBJ2-1
TGCAGTGCTAGGGCTGGACGGGGGGCCTACAATGAGCAGTTCTTC
CSARAGRGAYNEQFF
>TRBV28|TRBD2|NA|TRBJ2-3
TGTGCCAGCAGTTTGTTGCTAGCGGGAGGGATGGGCACAGATACGCAGTATTTT
CASSLLLAGGMGTDTQYF
>TRBV12-3/TRBV12-4|TRBD1|many|TRBJ1-5
TGTGCCAGCCGGGACAGCGACCCCAATCAGCCCCAGCATTTT
CASRDSDPNQPQHF
>TRBV30|TRBD2|few|TRBJ2-1
TGTGCCTGGAGTAGGGCTAGCGGGGGGCCCCTATACAATGAGCAGTTCTTC
CAWSRASGGPLYNEQFF
>TRBV12-3/TRBV12-4|NA|many|TRBJ2-5
TGTGCCAGCAGCCTAACAGGGCCCCTAAGGAACCAGTACTTC
CASSLTGPLRNQYF
>TRBV10-3|TRBD1|many|TRBJ2-7
TGTGCCATCAGGAACCGAGATGATGGACAGGGCGAGTACTTC
CAIRNRDDGQGEYF
>TRBV4-1|NA|NA|TRBJ1-3
TGCGCCAGCAGCCCCGACGGGAGAGGAAACACCATATATTTT
CASSPDGRGNTIYF
>TRBV24-1|NA|NA|TRBJ2-2
TGTGCCACCAGTGATTTTAGGACAAACACCGGGGAGCTGTTTTTT
CATSDFRTNTGELFF
>TRBV6-1|TRBD1|many|TRBJ1-1
TGTGCCAGTAGGACAGGGTTTAGCACTGAAGCTTTCTTT
CASRTGFSTEAFF
>TRBV6-7|TRBD2|NA|TRBJ2-5
TGTGCCAGCGGCGGGACTAGCGGCCAAGAGACCCAGTACTTC
CASGGTSGQETQYF
>TRBV15|TRBD1|NA|TRBJ2-5
TGTGCGCAGGTGGGGGACAGGTCGGAGACCCAGTACTTC
CAQVGDRSETQYF
>TRBV27|TRBD2|NA|TRBJ2-5
TGTGCCAGCAGCATGGGACTACCCCAAGAGACCCAGTACTTC
CASSMGLPQETQYF
>TRBV6-1|TRBD1|NA|TRBJ2-1
TGTGCCAGCAGCCTACAGGGGATGTACAATGAGCAGTTCTTC
CASSLQGMYNEQFF
>TRBV5-5|NA|many|TRBJ2-3
TGTGCCAGCAGCTCATTGGGGGGCACCACAGATACGCAGTATTTT
CASSSLGGTTDTQYF
>TRBV6-7|NA|many|TRBJ1-5
TGTGCCAGCAGTTACGGAATGCGGGACGAGGGCAATCAGCCCCAGCATTTT
CASSYGMRDEGNQPQHF
>TRBV7-9|NA|many|TRBJ1-4
TGTGCCAGCAGCCACCTCACAGGGAATGAAAAACTGTTTTTT
CASSHLTGNEKLFF
>TRBV18|NA|NA|TRBJ1-5
TGTGCCAGCTCACCATTTAGAGATCAGCCCCAGCATTTT
CASSPFRDQPQHF
>TRBV27|NA|many|TRBJ1-5
TGTGCCAGCGGAGGGGGAGGGGCTGCGCAGCCCCAGCATTTT
CASGGGGAAQPQHF
>TRBV5-1|NA|many|TRBJ2-5
TGTGCCAGCAGCTACCGAGAGACCCAGTACTTC
CASSYRETQYF
>TRBV3-1|NA|NA|TRBJ1-1
TGTGCCAGCAGCCCCCGGGGGGGGAGTGCTTTCTTT
CASSPRGGSAFF
>TRBV6-4|NA|few|TRBJ1-6
TGTGCCAGCAGTGACCGGACTTGGGGATCACCCCTCCACTTT
CASSDRTWGSPLHF
>TRBV12-3/TRBV12-4|NA|many|TRBJ1-1
TGTGCCAGCACCTACTTGGGGGGTGAAGCTTTCTTT
CASTYLGGEAFF
>TRBV12-3/TRBV12-4|TRBD2|few|TRBJ2-3
TGTGCCAGCAGTTCTAGCGGGCCGGAGGGTGGTACGCAGTATTTT
CASSSSGPEGGTQYF
>TRBV27|TRBD2|NA|TRBJ2-1
TGTGCCAGCAGTTTATCGGGCGGGGGGGTCTTCAATGAGCAGTTCTTC
CASSLSGGGVFNEQFF
>TRBV7-2|NA|many|TRBJ2-7
TGTGCCAGCAGCTTAGTTGGAGGGGGCGCGGGCGAGCAGTACTTC
CASSLVGGGAGEQYF
>TRBV7-9|TRBD1|many|TRBJ1-2
TGTGCCAGCAGCTCGACGGACAGGGCTACTAACTATGGCTACACCTTC
CASSSTDRATNYGYTF
>TRBV5-1|NA|NA|TRBJ2-7
TGCGCCAGCAGCTTAGAACCCTACTACGAGCAGTACTTC
CASSLEPYYEQYF
>TRBV28|NA|NA|TRBJ2-1
TGTGCCAGCAGTCTCGATTCGGGAGCCGCGCGCAATGAGCAGTTCTTC
CASSLDSGAARNEQFF
>TRBV20-1|TRBD1|NA|TRBJ1-2
TGCAGTGCTACGGGGGGGACAGGGGACGGCTACACCTTC
CSATGGTGDGYTF
>TRBV3-1|NA|NA|TRBJ1-4
TGTGCCAGCAGCCAGGGAGGGCGCGCTAATGAAAAACTGTTTTTT
CASSQGGRANEKLFF
>TRBV20-1|NA|few|TRBJ2-5
TGCAGTGCTAGAGGACTAGTCTTTGGAAAACGGGAAGAGACCCAGTACTTC
CSARGLVFGKREETQYF
>TRBV6-1|NA|many|TRBJ2-4
TGTGCCACCTTCCCGCCCCTAAAGTCCAAAAACATTCAGTACTTC
CATFPPLKSKNIQYF
>TRBV29-1|NA|few|TRBJ1-2
TGCAGCGTTGAACTGGGGTATGGCTACACCTTC
CSVELGYGYTF
>TRBV27|NA|NA|TRBJ2-1
TGTGCCAGCAGACAGAGCTCCTACAATGAGCAGTTCTTC
CASRQSSYNEQFF
>TRBV7-8|TRBD1|many|TRBJ1-1
TGTGCCAGCAGCTTGAGACGGGACAGCCTTCGGAACACTGAAGCTTTCTTT
CASSLRRDSLRNTEAFF